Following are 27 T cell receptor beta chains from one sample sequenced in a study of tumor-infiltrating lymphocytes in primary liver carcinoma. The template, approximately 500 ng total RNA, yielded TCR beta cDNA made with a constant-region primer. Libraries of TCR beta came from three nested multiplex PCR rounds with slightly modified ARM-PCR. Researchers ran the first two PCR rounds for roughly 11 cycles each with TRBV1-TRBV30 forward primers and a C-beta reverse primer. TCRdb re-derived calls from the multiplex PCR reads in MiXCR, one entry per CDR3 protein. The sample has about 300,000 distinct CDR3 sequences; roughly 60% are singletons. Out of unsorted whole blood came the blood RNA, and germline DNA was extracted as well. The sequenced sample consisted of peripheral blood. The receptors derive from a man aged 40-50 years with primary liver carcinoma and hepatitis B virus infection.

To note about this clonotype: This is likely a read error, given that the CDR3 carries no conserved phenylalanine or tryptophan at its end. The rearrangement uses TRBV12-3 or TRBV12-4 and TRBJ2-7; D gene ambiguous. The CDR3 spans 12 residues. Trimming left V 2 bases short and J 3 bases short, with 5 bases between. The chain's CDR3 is CASSLWVYEQYL. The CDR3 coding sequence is TGTGCCAGCAGTTTATGGGTCTACGAGCAGTACTTG.

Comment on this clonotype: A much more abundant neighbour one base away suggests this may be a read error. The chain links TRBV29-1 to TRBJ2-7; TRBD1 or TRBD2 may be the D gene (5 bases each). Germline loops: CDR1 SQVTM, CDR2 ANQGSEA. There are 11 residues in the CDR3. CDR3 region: CSVGTYYGQYF. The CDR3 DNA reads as TGCAGCGTGGGGACCTACTACGGGCAGTACTTC.

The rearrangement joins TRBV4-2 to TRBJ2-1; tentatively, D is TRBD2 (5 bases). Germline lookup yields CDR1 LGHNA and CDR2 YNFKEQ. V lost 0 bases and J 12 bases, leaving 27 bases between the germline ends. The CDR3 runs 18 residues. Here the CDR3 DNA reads TGTGCCAGCAGCCAAGATCTTCAGCGGTCACCGCGCGGGTATGGGCAGTTCTTC. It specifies CASSQDLQRSPRGYGQFF.

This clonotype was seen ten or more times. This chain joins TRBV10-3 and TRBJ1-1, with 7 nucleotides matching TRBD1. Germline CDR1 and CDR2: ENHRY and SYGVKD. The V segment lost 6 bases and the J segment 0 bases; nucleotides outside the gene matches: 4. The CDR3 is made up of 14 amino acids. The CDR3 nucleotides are TGTGCCATCAGCCAGCAGGGGGTGAACACTGAAGCTTTCTTT. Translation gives CAISQQGVNTEAFF.

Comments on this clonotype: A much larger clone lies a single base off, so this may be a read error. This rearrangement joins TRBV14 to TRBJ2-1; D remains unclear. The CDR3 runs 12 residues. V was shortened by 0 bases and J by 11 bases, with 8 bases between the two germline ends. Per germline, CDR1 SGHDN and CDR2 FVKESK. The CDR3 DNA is TGTGCCAGCAGCCAAGATGCGAGGAAGCAGTTCTTC. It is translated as CASSQDARKQFF.

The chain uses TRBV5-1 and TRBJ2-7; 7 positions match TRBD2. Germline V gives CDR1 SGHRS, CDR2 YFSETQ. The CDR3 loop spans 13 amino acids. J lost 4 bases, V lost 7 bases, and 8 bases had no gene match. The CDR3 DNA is TGCGCCAGCGGAGCTAGCGGTCCTTACGAGCAGTACTTC. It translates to CASGASGPYEQYF.

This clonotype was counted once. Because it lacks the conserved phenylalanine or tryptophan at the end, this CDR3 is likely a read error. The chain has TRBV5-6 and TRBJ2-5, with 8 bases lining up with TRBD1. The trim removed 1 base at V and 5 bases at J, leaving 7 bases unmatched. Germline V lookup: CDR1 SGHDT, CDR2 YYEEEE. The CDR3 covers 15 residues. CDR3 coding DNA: TGTGCCAGCAGCTTGCGGCAGGGGGCGGAGGAGACCCAGTACCTC. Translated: CASSLRQGAEETQYL.

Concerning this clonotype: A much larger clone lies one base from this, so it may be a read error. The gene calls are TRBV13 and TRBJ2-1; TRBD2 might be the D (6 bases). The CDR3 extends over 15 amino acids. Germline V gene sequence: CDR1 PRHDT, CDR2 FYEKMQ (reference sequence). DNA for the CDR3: TGTGCCAGCAGCTTTGTAGCGGTCTCCTACAATGAGCGGTTCTTC. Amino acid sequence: CASSFVAVSYNERFF.

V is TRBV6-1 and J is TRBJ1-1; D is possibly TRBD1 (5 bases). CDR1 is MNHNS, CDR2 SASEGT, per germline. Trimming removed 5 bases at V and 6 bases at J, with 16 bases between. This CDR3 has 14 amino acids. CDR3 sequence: CASSLQGAPAEAFF. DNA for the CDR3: TGTGCCAGCAGTCTCCAAGGGGCCCCCGCTGAAGCTTTCTTT.

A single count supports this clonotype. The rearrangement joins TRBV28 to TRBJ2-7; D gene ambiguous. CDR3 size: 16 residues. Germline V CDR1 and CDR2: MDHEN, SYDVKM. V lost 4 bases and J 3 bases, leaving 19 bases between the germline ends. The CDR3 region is CASSSYMSSSLYEQYF. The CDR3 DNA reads TGTGCCAGCAGTTCTTACATGTCCAGTAGTCTCTACGAGCAGTACTTC.

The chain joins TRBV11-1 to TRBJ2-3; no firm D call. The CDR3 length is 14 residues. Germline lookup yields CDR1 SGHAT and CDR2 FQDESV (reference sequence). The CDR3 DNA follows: TGTGCAGGCAGCTTCGGAGACAAGTCAGATACGCAGTATTTT. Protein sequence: CAGSFGDKSDTQYF.

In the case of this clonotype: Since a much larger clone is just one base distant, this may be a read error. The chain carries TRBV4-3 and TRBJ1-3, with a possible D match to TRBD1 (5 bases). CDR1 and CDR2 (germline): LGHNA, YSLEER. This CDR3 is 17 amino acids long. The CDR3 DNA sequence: TGCGCCAGCAGCCAGGACGCTCAGGGAATCTCTAGAAACACCATATATTTT. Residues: CASSQDAQGISRNTIYF.

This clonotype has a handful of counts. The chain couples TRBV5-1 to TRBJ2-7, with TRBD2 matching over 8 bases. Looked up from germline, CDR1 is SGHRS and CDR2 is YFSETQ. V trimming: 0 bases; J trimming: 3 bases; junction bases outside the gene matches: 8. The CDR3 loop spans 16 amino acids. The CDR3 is CASSLGGSGVYYEQYF. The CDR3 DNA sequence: TGCGCCAGCAGCTTGGGGGGTAGCGGGGTATACTACGAGCAGTACTTC.

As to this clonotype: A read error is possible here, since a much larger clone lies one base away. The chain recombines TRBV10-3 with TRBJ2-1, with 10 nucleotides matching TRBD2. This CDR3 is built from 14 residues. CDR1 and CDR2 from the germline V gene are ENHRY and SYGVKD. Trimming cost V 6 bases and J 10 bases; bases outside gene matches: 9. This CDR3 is CAIRSGRESYEQFF. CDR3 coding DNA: TGTGCCATCAGGAGCGGGAGGGAATCCTACGAGCAGTTCTTC.

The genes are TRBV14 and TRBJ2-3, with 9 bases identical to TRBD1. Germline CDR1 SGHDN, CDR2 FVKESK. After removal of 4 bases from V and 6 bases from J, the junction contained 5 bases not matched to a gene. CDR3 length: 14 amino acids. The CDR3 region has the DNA TGTGCCAGCAGCCTGGGACAGGGTTTCGATACGCAGTATTTT. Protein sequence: CASSLGQGFDTQYF. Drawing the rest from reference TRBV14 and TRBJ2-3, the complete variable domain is EAGVTQFPSHSVIEKGQTVTLRCDPISGHDNLYWYRRVMGKEIKFLLHFVKESKQDESGMPNNRFLAERTGGTYSTLKVQPAELEDSGVYFCASSLGQGFDTQYFGPGTRLTVL.

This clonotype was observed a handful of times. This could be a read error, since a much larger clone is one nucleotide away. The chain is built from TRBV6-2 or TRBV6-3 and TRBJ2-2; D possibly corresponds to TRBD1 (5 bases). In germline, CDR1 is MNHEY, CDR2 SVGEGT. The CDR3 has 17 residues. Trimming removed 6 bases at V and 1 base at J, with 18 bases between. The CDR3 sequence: CASSEAAPTVNTGELFF. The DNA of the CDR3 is TGTGCCAGCAGCGAGGCCGCCCCGACAGTGAACACCGGGGAGCTGTTTTTT.

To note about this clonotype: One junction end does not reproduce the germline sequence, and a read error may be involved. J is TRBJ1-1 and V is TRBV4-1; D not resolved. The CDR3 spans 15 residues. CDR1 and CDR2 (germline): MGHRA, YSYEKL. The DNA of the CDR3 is TGCGCCAGCAGCCCCCGGTTGACGGTGAACATTGAAGCTTTCTTT. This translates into CASSPRLTVNIEAFF.

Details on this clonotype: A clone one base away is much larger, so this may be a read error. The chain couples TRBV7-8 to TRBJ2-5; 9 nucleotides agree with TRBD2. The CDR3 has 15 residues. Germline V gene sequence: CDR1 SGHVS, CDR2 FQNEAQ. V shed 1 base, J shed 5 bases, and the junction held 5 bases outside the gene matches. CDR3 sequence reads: CASSLDSGRGETQYF. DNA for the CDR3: TGTGCCAGCAGCTTAGATAGCGGGAGAGGCGAGACCCAGTACTTC.

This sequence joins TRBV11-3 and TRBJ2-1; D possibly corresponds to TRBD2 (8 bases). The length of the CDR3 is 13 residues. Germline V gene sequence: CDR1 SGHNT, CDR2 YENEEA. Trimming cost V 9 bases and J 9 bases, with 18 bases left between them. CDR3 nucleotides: TGTGCCAGTAGCGGGACAGCCAACAGTGAGCAGTTCTTC. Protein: CASSGTANSEQFF.

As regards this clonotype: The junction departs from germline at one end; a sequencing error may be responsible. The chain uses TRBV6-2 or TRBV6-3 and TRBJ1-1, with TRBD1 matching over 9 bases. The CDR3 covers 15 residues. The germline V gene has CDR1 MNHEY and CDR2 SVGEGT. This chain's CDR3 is CASIEQGARSTEACF. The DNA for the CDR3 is TGTGCCAGCATTGAACAGGGGGCGAGGAGCACTGAAGCTTGCTTT.

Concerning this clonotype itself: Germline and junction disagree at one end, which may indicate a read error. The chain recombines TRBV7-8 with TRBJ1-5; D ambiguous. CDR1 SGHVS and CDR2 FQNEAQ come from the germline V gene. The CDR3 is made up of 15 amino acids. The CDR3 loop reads CARSFGVGGNQPQHF. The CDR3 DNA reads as TGTGCCAGGAGCTTCGGGGTGGGTGGCAATCAGCCCCAGCATTTT.

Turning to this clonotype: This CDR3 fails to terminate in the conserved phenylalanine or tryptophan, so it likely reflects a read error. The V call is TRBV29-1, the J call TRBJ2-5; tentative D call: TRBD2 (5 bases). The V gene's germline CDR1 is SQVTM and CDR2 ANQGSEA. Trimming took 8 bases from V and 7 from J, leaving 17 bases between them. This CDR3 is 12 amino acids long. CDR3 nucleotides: TGCAGCATTGGGGAGAATTCTGGGACCCAGTACTAC. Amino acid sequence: CSIGENSGTQYY.

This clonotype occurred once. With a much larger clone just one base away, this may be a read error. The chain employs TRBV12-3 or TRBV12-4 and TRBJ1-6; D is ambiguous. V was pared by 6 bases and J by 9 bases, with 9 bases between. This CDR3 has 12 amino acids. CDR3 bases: TGTGCCAGCAGCCCCTCGAGTTCACCCCTCCACTTT. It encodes CASSPSSSPLHF.

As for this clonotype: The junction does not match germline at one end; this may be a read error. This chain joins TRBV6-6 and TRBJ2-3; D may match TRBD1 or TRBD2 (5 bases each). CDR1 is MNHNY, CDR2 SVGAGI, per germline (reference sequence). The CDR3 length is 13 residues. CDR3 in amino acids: CVSTRENTDTQYF. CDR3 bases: TGTGTCAGCACCAGGGAGAACACAGATACGCAGTATTTT.

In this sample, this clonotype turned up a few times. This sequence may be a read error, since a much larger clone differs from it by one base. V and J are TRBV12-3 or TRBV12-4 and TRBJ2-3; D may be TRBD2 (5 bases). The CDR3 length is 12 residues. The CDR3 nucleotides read TGTGCCAGCAGGTCTAGCACAGATACGCGGTATTTT. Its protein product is CASRSSTDTRYF.

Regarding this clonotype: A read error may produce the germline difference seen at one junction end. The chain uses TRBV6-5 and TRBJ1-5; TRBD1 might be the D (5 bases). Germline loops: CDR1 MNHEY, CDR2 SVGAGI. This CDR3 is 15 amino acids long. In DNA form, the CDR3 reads TGTGCCAGCAGTTACCGTGGGGGGAGCAATCGGCCCCAGCATTTT. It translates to CASSYRGGSNRPQHF.

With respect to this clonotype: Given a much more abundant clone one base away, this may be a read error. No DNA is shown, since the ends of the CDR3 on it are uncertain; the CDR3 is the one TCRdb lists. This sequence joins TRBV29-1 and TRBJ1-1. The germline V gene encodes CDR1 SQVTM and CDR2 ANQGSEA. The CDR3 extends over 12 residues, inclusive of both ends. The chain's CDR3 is CSVGRGNTEVFF.